In its sample, the clone carrying this T cell receptor (beta chain) was seen many times. Its antigen is not known. Through Arm-PCR of CDR3 regions and iRepertoire HTBI primers, TCR beta libraries were built. From the multiplex PCR reads, TCRdb called clonotypes with MiXCR, one entry per CDR3 protein. This table holds around 400,000 distinct CDR3 sequences, 21% found once. Germline V gives CDR1 MDHEN, CDR2 SYDVKM. The CDR3 contains 13 residues. V lost 9 bases, J lost 8 bases, and 10 bases stayed unmatched. The sample is drawn from a study of regulatory T cells in long-lasting Graves disease. About the study: Graves' disease counted as persistent after over 5 years of antithyroid drugs with positive TSH receptor antibodies.

The time point: persistent/refractory GD, antithyroid drugs over 5 years with positive TRAb. TCR sequences were obtained from RNA taken from PBMCs. Overall study results and limits: Accuracy could have been hurt by small sample size. Reduced TCR diversity was observed in persistent Graves' patients versus newly diagnosed patients. Persistent patients had a count of shared public clonotypes (approximately 3,000) that exceeded that of new patients (about 970).

The rearrangement uses TRBV28 and TRBJ1-1, with TRBD1 identical over 9 bases. Sequencing was performed on peripheral blood mononuclear cells (PBMCs), taken when the disease was refractory, from a patient treated with antithyroid drugs. The TCR comes from a female donor with Graves disease. The CDR3 loop reads CASYLGQGIEAFF. CDR3 coding DNA: TGTGCCAGTTATTTAGGACAGGGGATCGAAGCTTTCTTT. Full variable domain (outside the CDR3, taken from reference TRBV28 and TRBJ1-1): DVKVTQSSRYLVKRTGEKVFLECVQDMDHENMFWYRQDPGLGLRLIYFSYDVKMKEKGDIPEGYSVSREKKERFSLILESASTNQTSMYLCASYLGQGIEAFFGQGTRLTVV.